A selection of T cell receptor beta chains follows, all from one sample in a study of blood T cell repertoires in COVID-19. Clones were sequenced by immunoSEQ multiplex PCR, and TCRdb holds only the in-frame ones, with some missing. This sample has around 270,000 clones, with 80% to 90% found just once. Sequencing was carried out using PBMCs or T cells enriched from blood (not recorded which). All receptors come from a woman in her 30s who had recovered from COVID-19. Each CDR3 is given with its conserved first and last residue. The order of the fields is V gene, clone size, D gene, J gene, CDR3 DNA, CDR3 protein. The D gene is left open where the match is weak. Clone sizes are given selectively: once, few, many, or a class where the clone is expanded.

>TRBV28|.|.|TRBJ1-1
TGTGCCAGCAGTTCCACCGGAGCCCAGGGGACTGAAGCTTTCTTT
CASSSTGAQGTEAFF
>TRBV6-5|.|.|TRBJ2-1
TGTGCCAGCAGTATCCGGTTCTCCTACAATGAGCAGTTCTTC
CASSIRFSYNEQFF
>TRBV30|.|TRBD1|TRBJ1-2
TGTGCCTGGGGAAGGGACAGCTATGGCTACACCTTC
CAWGRDSYGYTF
>TRBV29-1|.|TRBD1|TRBJ2-7
TGCAGCGTTGTGGGGACAGGGTCCTACGAGCAGTACTTC
CSVVGTGSYEQYF
>TRBV5-6|.|TRBD2|TRBJ2-3
TGTGCCAGCAGCTACTCTTCACTAGCGAGGGGAACAGATACGCAGTATTTT
CASSYSSLARGTDTQYF
>TRBV10-1|.|.|TRBJ1-2
TGCGCCAGCAGTGATCAGGGGTTTGGATATGGCTACACCTTC
CASSDQGFGYGYTF
>TRBV3-1/TRBV3-2|.|TRBD1|TRBJ2-1
TGTGCCAGCAGCCGCGACAGGGCGAGTAATGAGCAGTTCTTC
CASSRDRASNEQFF
>TRBV6-5|.|.|TRBJ2-3
TGTGCCAGCAGTTACTTATCGGGTTACACAGATACGCAGTATTTT
CASSYLSGYTDTQYF
>TRBV11-2|.|TRBD2|TRBJ2-1
TGTGCCAGCAGCTTAAGTGGACTAGCGGGGGTCAATGAGCAGTTCTTC
CASSLSGLAGVNEQFF
>TRBV23-1|.|TRBD1|TRBJ1-6
TGCGCCAGCACCCCGGGGGGGACAGATAATTCACCCCTCCACTTT
CASTPGGTDNSPLHF
>TRBV15|.|.|TRBJ1-1
TGTGCCACCAGCAGGGGAGTTGGGCGAAGGGGGACTGAAGCTTTCTTT
CATSRGVGRRGTEAFF
>TRBV28|few|.|TRBJ1-2
TGTGCCAGCAGTGACCCCGGGACTACCGGAGTGGGATATGGCTACACCTTC
CASSDPGTTGVGYGYTF
>TRBV28|.|.|TRBJ1-5
TGTGCCAGCAGTTTTATACAGCCCCAGCATTTT
CASSFIQPQHF
>TRBV28|.|TRBD1|TRBJ1-5
TGTGCCAGCAGGACCGAAGGGGGCGCAGGTAATCAGCCCCAGCATTTT
CASRTEGGAGNQPQHF
>TRBV5-1|.|.|TRBJ1-2
TGCGCCAGCAGAGGGGGGGACGGGAGAATGGATGGCTACACCTTC
CASRGGDGRMDGYTF
>TRBV5-5|.|.|TRBJ1-6
TGTGCCAGCAGCTCAGGGATTGCGTGGAATTCACCCCTCCACTTT
CASSSGIAWNSPLHF
>TRBV7-9|few|TRBD1|TRBJ1-2
TGTGCCAGCAACATAGGGGGCACCCGATTCTATGGCTACACCTTC
CASNIGGTRFYGYTF
>TRBV10-3|.|.|TRBJ1-3
TGTGCCATCAGGACCGTGGGGAGTGGAAACACCATATATTTT
CAIRTVGSGNTIYF
>TRBV7-8|.|.|TRBJ1-1
TGTGCCAGCAGCCCAGTCAAGGGGGACACTGAAGCTTTCTTT
CASSPVKGDTEAFF
>TRBV12-3/TRBV12-4|.|.|TRBJ1-6
TGTGCCAGCAGGGGGCCAGGCGGCTCACCCCTCCACTTT
CASRGPGGSPLHF
>TRBV14|.|TRBD1|TRBJ2-7
TGTGCCAGCACGGGACAGGGGGCGTTCGAGCAGTACTTC
CASTGQGAFEQYF